This T cell receptor (beta chain) was captured in a study of T-cell memory formation after mild COVID-19. Study at large: There were largely donor-specific TCR clusters.

Findings and limits, study-wide: The finding that pre-infection memory included some responding clones suggested that cross-reactive memory joined. CD4+ contracting clones lay mainly in CM and EM, CD8+ ones in EMRA. Day 15 to 85 contracting clones showed balanced CD4/CD8; later expanders leaned CD4+.

One entry per CDR3 protein, called by TCRdb with MiXCR from the 5' RACE reads. The sample yields under 110,000 distinct CDR3 sequences, around 11% seen once. Germline V gene lookup returns CDR1 SGHRS and CDR2 YFSETQ. CDR3 length: 17 residues. J gave up 0 bases and V 4 bases, and 4 bases lay outside the gene matches. In its sample, this clonotype was seen many times. Its antigen remains unidentified. This clonotype was sampled from an adult woman who had mild COVID-19 (a few samples of this study predate the infection). Cell type and time point are not known. The sequenced sample consisted of PBMCs or a T cell subset sorted from them (not recorded which). V and J are TRBV5-1 and TRBJ2-1; TRBD2 aligns across 13 bases. Here the CDR3 reads CASSTGLAGSSYNEQFF. The CDR3 DNA sequence: TGCGCCAGCAGCACGGGACTAGCGGGGAGCTCCTACAATGAGCAGTTCTTC. The full variable domain, completed using reference TRBV5-1 and TRBJ2-1, is KAGVTQTPRYLIKTRGQQVTLSCSPISGHRSVSWYQQTPGQGLQFLFEYFSETQRNKGNFPGRFSGRQFSNSRSEMNVSTLELGDSALYLCASSTGLAGSSYNEQFFGPGTRLTVL.